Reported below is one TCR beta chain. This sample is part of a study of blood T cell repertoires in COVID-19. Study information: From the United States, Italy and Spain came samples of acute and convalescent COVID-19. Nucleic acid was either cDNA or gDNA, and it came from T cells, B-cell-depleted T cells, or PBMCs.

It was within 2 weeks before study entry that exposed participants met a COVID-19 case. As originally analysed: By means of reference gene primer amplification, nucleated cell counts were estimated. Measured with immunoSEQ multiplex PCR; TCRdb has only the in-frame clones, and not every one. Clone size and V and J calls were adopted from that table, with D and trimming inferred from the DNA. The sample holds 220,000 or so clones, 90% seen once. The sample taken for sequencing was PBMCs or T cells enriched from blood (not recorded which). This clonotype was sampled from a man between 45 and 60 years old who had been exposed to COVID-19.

The DNA of the CDR3 is TGTGCCAGCAGTTTAGTAGCGGGAGGCGATGAGCAGTTCTTC. Amino acid sequence: CASSLVAGGDEQFF. V gene TRBV27 combines with J gene TRBJ2-1; TRBD2 matches 10 bases. The trim removed 2 bases at V and 8 bases at J, leaving 3 bases unmatched. The CDR3 is 14 amino acids. Germline values: CDR1 MNHEY, CDR2 SMNVEV (reference sequence).